This T cell receptor (beta chain) was sequenced during a study of shared clonotypes between healthy human individuals. Study outcomes and limitations: Only blood samples were collected, and tissue repertoires likely differ.

Genomic DNA from unsorted samples was obtained from 70 million to 95 million PBMCs (per sample). This CDR3 has 15 residues. Germline CDR1 and CDR2: MNHEY and SVGAGI. The V gene end was trimmed by 2 bases and the J gene end by 4 bases; junction bases not matched to a gene: 4. Concerning this clone: The antigen is not known.

The authors ran the assay at deep level. Methods used by the authors: Owing to the provision of junction-only sequences devoid of quality scores by immunoSEQ, filtering differed. TCRdb keeps only in-frame clones here, not all; method: immunoSEQ multiplex PCR. That table gives V, J and clone size, and the DNA gave D and trimming. The table records 97,000 or so clones, approximately 51% of them present only once. Sequencing was done on a sample of PBMCs. The clonotype was recovered from a woman in her thirties or forties in good health. Some clones in this sample may be carry-over from other donors' samples. This chain joins TRBV6-5 and TRBJ2-7, with 11 bases aligning to TRBD1. Here the CDR3 reads CASSYRDRGGYEQYF. The DNA for the CDR3 is TGTGCCAGCAGTTACCGGGACAGGGGGGGGTACGAGCAGTACTTC.